This T cell receptor beta chain appears in the sequencing data of a study of Ad26.COV2.S vaccination and SARS-CoV-2 variants. Study-level background: Enrollment placed the donor in the COV1001 Ad26.COV2.S trial arm. Study results and caveats: Whether participants received vaccine or placebo, their non-spike TCR breadth was similar.

Treatment given: some 20 received Ad26.COV2.S at low or high dose, single or two shots; about 5 received placebo; per-sample allocation not given. The samples date from day 63 after the first vaccine or placebo injection. Donation came from an adult in Boston who was aged 18-55 years. Expressing Wuhan-strain SARS-CoV-2 spike, an Ad26 vector served as the vaccine. CDR1 SGHTA and CDR2 FQGNSA come from the germline V gene. The CDR3 totals 11 residues. Trimming shortened V by 2 bases and J by 8 bases, and 6 bases separated the two germline ends. The repertoire was sequenced with immunoSEQ multiplex PCR; TCRdb's copy has only in-frame clones and lacks some. The table lists 300,000 to 400,000 clones, around 87% of them singletons. Details on this clone: Antigen: not known.

The chain is built from TRBV7-2 and TRBJ1-2; unclear D gene. The sample in question was peripheral blood, obtained in a trial of Ad26.COV2.S vaccine versus placebo. This TCR came from a person aged 18-60 years who received the Ad26.COV2.S COVID-19 vaccine or a placebo. The CDR3 is CASSLIPGYTF. CDR3 bases: TGTGCCAGCAGCTTAATCCCCGGCTACACCTTC.